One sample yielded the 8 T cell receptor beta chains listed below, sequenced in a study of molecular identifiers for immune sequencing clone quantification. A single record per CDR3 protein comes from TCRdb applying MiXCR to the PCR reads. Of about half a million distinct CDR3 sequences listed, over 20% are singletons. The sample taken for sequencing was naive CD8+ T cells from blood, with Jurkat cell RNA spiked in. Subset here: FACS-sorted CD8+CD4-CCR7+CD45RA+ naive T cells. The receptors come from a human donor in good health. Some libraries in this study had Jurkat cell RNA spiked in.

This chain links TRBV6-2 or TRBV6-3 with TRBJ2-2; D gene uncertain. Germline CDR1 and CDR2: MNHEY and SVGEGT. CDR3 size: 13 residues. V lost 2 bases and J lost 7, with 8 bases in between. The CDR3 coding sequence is TGTGCCAGCAGTTACGTCCGTAGCGGGGAGCTGTTTTTT. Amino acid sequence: CASSYVRSGELFF.

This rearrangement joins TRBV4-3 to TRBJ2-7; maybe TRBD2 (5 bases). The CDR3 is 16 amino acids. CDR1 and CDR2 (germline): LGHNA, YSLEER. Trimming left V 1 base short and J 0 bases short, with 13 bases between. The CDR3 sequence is CASSQVSGPSSYEQYF. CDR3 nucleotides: TGCGCCAGCAGCCAAGTGAGCGGACCGAGCTCCTACGAGCAGTACTTC.

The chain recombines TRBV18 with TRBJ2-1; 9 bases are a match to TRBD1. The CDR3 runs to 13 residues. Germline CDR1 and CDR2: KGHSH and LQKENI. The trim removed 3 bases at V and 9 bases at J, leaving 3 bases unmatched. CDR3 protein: CASSPWDRVEQFF. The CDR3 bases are TGTGCCAGCTCACCCTGGGACAGGGTTGAGCAGTTCTTC. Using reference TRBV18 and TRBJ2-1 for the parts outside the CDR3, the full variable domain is NAGVMQNPRHLVRRRGQEARLRCSPMKGHSHVYWYRQLPEEGLKFMVYLQKENIIDESGMPKERFSAEFPKEGPSILRIQQVVRGDSAAYFCASSPWDRVEQFFGPGTRLTVL.

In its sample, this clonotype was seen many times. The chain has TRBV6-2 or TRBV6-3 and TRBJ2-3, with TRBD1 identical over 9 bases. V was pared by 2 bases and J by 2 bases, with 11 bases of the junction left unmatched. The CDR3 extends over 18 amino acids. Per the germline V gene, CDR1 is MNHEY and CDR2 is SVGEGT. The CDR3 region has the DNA TGTGCCAGCAGTTACCGGGACAGGGTCCTTCTCTCCACAGATACGCAGTATTTT. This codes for CASSYRDRVLLSTDTQYF.

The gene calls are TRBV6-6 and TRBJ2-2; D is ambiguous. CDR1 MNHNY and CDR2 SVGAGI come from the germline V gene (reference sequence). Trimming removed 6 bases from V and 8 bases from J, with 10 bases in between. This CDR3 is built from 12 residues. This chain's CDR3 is CASSPTGGELFF. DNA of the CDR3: TGTGCCAGCAGCCCCACTGGAGGGGAGCTGTTTTTT.

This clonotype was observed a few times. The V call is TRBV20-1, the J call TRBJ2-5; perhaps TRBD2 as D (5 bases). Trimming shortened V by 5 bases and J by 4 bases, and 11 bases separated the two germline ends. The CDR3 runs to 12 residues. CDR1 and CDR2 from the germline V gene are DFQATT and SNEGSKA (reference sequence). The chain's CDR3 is CSAVDYPETQYF. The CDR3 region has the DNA TGCAGTGCTGTTGACTATCCAGAGACCCAGTACTTC.

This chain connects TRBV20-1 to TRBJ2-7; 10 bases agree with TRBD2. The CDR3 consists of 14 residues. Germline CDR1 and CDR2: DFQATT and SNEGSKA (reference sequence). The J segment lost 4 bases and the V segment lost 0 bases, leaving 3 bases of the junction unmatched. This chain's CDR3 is CSARERTSGYEQYF. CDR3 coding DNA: TGCAGTGCTAGAGAGAGGACTAGCGGATACGAGCAGTACTTC.

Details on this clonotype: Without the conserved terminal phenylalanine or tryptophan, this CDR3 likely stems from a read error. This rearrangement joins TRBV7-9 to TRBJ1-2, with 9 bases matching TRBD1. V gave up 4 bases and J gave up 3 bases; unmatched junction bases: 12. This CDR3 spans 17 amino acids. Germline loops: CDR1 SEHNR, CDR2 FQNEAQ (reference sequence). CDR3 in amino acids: CASSSVQTGGPYYGYTS. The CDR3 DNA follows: TGTGCCAGCAGCTCCGTCCAAACAGGGGGCCCGTACTATGGCTACACCTCC.